These T cell receptor beta chains were read from a single sample in a study of somatic mutations in cytotoxic T cells in rheumatoid arthritis. The data were produced by immunoSEQ multiplex PCR, yet TCRdb's version contains in-frame clones alone and is incomplete. The data contain some 10,000 clones, about 70% of them singletons. The sample comprised CD8+ T cells sorted from blood. These receptors were obtained from a man in his 60s in good health. CDR3s include the opening cysteine and the closing phenylalanine or tryptophan. The D gene is left open where the match is weak. Size tells how often a clone was seen (once, few, many) or the class of an expanded clone, and some rows leave it out.

clone_size,v_call,j_call,d_call,cdr3_aa,cdr3_nt
.,TRBV10-3,TRBJ1-1,TRBD1,CAISEVTGVNTEAFF,TGTGCCATCAGTGAGGTAACAGGGGTGAACACTGAAGCTTTCTTT
.,TRBV4-1,TRBJ2-2,.,CASSGESGELFF,TGCGCCAGCAGTGGGGAGTCCGGGGAGCTGTTTTTT
.,TRBV29-1,TRBJ1-1,.,CSALGEEAFF,TGCAGCGCTCTCGGTGAGGAAGCTTTCTTT
.,TRBV5-1,TRBJ2-2,TRBD1,CASSSHRTGVNTGELFF,TGCGCCAGCAGCTCCCACCGGACAGGGGTGAACACCGGGGAGCTGTTTTTT
.,TRBV7-6,TRBJ2-7,.,CASSASGGSSEQYF,TGTGCCAGCAGCGCGTCAGGGGGGTCGAGCGAGCAGTACTTC
.,TRBV6-5,TRBJ2-7,.,CASSYSPGAYEQYF,TGTGCCAGCAGTTACTCCCCAGGGGCCTACGAGCAGTACTTC
.,TRBV6-1,TRBJ1-1,.,CASTVGQPEAFF,TGTGCCAGCACAGTAGGGCAGCCTGAAGCTTTCTTT
few,TRBV28,TRBJ2-7,TRBD1,CASSSPGGRDEQYF,TGTGCCAGCAGTTCTCCAGGGGGCAGGGACGAGCAGTACTTC
.,TRBV25-1,TRBJ1-5,TRBD1,CASSEGTGYQPQHF,TGTGCCAGCAGTGAGGGGACAGGGTATCAGCCCCAGCATTTT
.,TRBV6-5,TRBJ2-1,.,CASSSTGNEQFF,TGTGCCAGCAGTTCGACTGGCAATGAGCAGTTCTTC
.,TRBV21-1,TRBJ2-7,.,CASTVLDRGPEQYF,TGTGCCAGCACCGTTTTGGACAGGGGTCCCGAGCAGTACTTC
.,TRBV11-3,TRBJ2-1,.,CASSPGGFEQFF,TGTGCCAGCAGCCCGGGCGGGTTTGAGCAGTTCTTC
few,TRBV18,TRBJ1-3,.,CASSLEAWDTRSGNTIYF,TGTGCCAGCTCACTCGAGGCGTGGGACACCCGCTCTGGAAACACCATATATTTT
few,TRBV28,TRBJ1-4,.,CASSFKRAANEKLFF,TGTGCCAGCAGTTTTAAGAGGGCCGCTAATGAAAAACTGTTTTTT
.,TRBV2,TRBJ1-5,.,CASTPFGDQPQHF,TGTGCCAGCACTCCCTTTGGTGATCAGCCCCAGCATTTT
.,TRBV7-6,TRBJ2-7,TRBD2,CASSLSAGAYEQYF,TGTGCCAGCAGCTTATCAGCGGGAGCCTACGAGCAGTACTTC
.,TRBV10-3,TRBJ1-2,.,CAIRPPRSWGYTF,TGTGCCATCAGACCCCCGCGGTCTTGGGGCTACACCTTC
.,TRBV5-8,TRBJ1-1,TRBD1,CASSTGQGVGTEAFF,TGTGCCAGCAGCACTGGACAGGGTGTAGGCACTGAAGCTTTCTTT
.,TRBV6-5,TRBJ1-1,.,CASSYSENTEAFF,TGTGCCAGCAGTTACTCAGAGAACACTGAAGCTTTCTTT
.,TRBV9,TRBJ2-2,.,CASSLGTVVSTGELFF,TGTGCCAGCAGCCTCGGGACCGTTGTGTCGACCGGGGAGCTGTTTTTT
.,TRBV29-1,TRBJ2-5,TRBD2,CSVEDLGRGQETQYF,TGCAGCGTTGAAGATCTTGGGAGGGGCCAAGAGACCCAGTACTTC
.,TRBV6-5,TRBJ1-3,TRBD1,CASSSGTGRGNTIYF,TGTGCCAGCAGTTCTGGGACAGGGAGAGGAAACACCATATATTTT
.,TRBV7-2,TRBJ2-5,.,CASSSLETQYF,TGTGCCAGCAGCTCCCTAGAGACCCAGTACTTC
.,TRBV2,TRBJ1-4,.,CASSNRMHATNEKLFF,TGTGCCAGCAGTAATAGGATGCATGCAACTAATGAAAAACTGTTTTTT
.,TRBV6-4,TRBJ2-2,TRBD2,CASSESGDTGELFF,TGTGCCAGCAGTGAAAGCGGGGACACCGGGGAGCTGTTTTTT
.,TRBV30,TRBJ2-5,.,CAWSVGGETQYF,TGTGCCTGGAGTGTTGGGGGGGAGACCCAGTACTTC
.,TRBV30,TRBJ1-2,.,CAWSVSVFDGYTF,TGTGCCTGGAGTGTTTCGGTTTTTGATGGCTACACCTTC
.,TRBV4-1,TRBJ1-6,.,CASSQDLGTYGGLPLHF,TGCGCCAGCAGCCAAGATCTTGGGACCTACGGCGGTTTACCCCTCCACTTT
.,TRBV5-1,TRBJ1-2,.,CASSFPSYGYTF,TGCGCCAGCAGTTTTCCTAGCTATGGCTACACCTTC
.,TRBV5-4,TRBJ2-1,.,CASSLWDRAYEQFF,TGTGCCAGCAGCTTGTGGGATCGGGCGTATGAGCAGTTCTTC
.,TRBV19,TRBJ2-2,TRBD2,CASSIAGTISGELFF,TGTGCCAGTAGTATAGCCGGGACTATTTCCGGGGAGCTGTTTTTT
.,TRBV2,TRBJ2-2,.,CASKPPPGRGSNTGELFF,TGTGCCAGCAAGCCCCCCCCCGGTAGGGGCTCGAACACCGGGGAGCTGTTTTTT
few,TRBV2,TRBJ2-7,TRBD1,CASSTGDREMDEQYF,TGTGCCAGCAGTACTGGGGACAGGGAGATGGACGAGCAGTACTTC
.,TRBV11-1,TRBJ2-7,.,CASSLDGQTYYEQYF,TGTGCCAGCAGCTTAGACGGACAGACCTACTACGAGCAGTACTTC
few,TRBV19,TRBJ1-6,TRBD1,CASSSRTGNSPLHF,TGTGCCAGTAGTTCCCGGACAGGGAATTCACCCCTCCACTTT
once,TRBV2,TRBJ2-5,TRBD1,CASTAGGVETQYF,TGTGCCAGCACGGCAGGGGGCGTGGAGACCCAGTACTTC
medium-sized,TRBV28,TRBJ2-3,.,CASSFVAGTDTQYF,TGTGCCAGCAGTTTCGTTGCGGGCACAGATACGCAGTATTTT
.,TRBV28,TRBJ1-5,TRBD1,CASSSVGTANQPQHF,TGTGCCAGCAGTTCGGTCGGGACAGCCAATCAGCCCCAGCATTTT
.,TRBV5-1,TRBJ2-1,TRBD1,CASSRSGTGEEGQFF,TGCGCCAGCAGCCGTTCCGGGACAGGGGAGGAGGGGCAGTTCTTC
.,TRBV9,TRBJ2-1,TRBD1,CASSPPPTGAREQFF,TGTGCCAGCAGTCCCCCCCCGACAGGGGCTCGTGAGCAGTTCTTC
.,TRBV28,TRBJ1-2,.,CASSRALWGETNYGYTF,TGTGCCAGCAGCAGAGCTTTGTGGGGGGAGACTAACTATGGCTACACCTTC
once,TRBV7-2,TRBJ2-1,.,CASSLEGKREQFF,TGTGCCAGCAGCTTAGAGGGGAAGAGGGAGCAGTTCTTC
.,TRBV6-5,TRBJ2-1,TRBD2,CASSRSGGAGNEQFF,TGTGCCAGCAGTCGCAGCGGGGGGGCAGGTAATGAGCAGTTCTTC
once,TRBV19,TRBJ2-7,.,CASSISSTSYEQYF,TGTGCCAGTAGTATCTCCAGCACCTCCTACGAGCAGTACTTC
.,TRBV4-3,TRBJ1-1,.,CASSQDGGNTEAFF,TGCGCCAGCAGCCAAGATGGGGGGAACACTGAAGCTTTCTTT
.,TRBV18,TRBJ1-2,.,CASSPPDRNYGYTF,TGTGCCAGCTCACCCCCAGACAGAAACTATGGCTACACCTTC
.,TRBV5-1,TRBJ2-7,TRBD2,CASSRGVSYEQYF,TGCGCCAGCAGCCGGGGGGTTTCCTACGAGCAGTACTTC
.,TRBV15,TRBJ2-5,TRBD2,CATSRTSGRVAETQYF,TGTGCCACCAGCAGGACTAGCGGGAGGGTTGCTGAGACCCAGTACTTC
.,TRBV15,TRBJ2-7,TRBD1,CATSRGTQGFDEQYF,TGTGCCACCAGCAGAGGAACACAGGGGTTCGACGAGCAGTACTTC
.,TRBV7-9,TRBJ2-5,.,CASSLVQAQETQYF,TGTGCCAGCAGCTTAGTACAGGCCCAAGAGACCCAGTACTTC
few,TRBV5-6,TRBJ1-1,TRBD1,CASSLDGTGENTEAFF,TGTGCCAGCAGCTTAGATGGGACAGGGGAGAACACTGAAGCTTTCTTT
.,TRBV5-6,TRBJ2-7,TRBD1,CASSLGQSIYEQYF,TGTGCCAGCAGTCTGGGACAGAGCATCTACGAGCAGTACTTC
.,TRBV2,TRBJ2-7,.,CASSDRLDGEQYF,TGTGCCAGCAGTGACCGACTAGATGGCGAGCAGTACTTC
.,TRBV10-2,TRBJ2-1,.,CASRSVTGNNEQFF,TGCGCCAGCAGATCCGTAACCGGGAACAATGAGCAGTTCTTC
few,TRBV6-1,TRBJ1-2,.,CASSEEIAGVVGYTF,TGTGCCAGCAGTGAAGAAATCGCGGGGGTGGTTGGCTACACCTTC
.,TRBV29-1,TRBJ1-1,TRBD1,CSVDRDRGLMNTEAFF,TGCAGCGTCGACCGGGACAGGGGGCTCATGAACACTGAAGCTTTCTTT
.,TRBV19,TRBJ2-1,.,CASMEGSSYNEQFF,TGTGCCAGTATGGAGGGCAGCTCCTACAATGAGCAGTTCTTC